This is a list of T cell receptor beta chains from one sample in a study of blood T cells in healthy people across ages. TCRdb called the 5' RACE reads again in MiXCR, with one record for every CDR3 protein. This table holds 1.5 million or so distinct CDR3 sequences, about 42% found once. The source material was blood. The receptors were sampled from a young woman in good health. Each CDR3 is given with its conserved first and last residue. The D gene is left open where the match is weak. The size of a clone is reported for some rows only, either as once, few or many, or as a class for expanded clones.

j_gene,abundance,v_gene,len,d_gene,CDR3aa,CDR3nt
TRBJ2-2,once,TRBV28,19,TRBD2,CASSLRKDSSGSPTGELFF,TGTGCCAGCAGTTTGCGCAAGGATAGTAGCGGGAGCCCCACCGGGGAGCTGTTTTTT
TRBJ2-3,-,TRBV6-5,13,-,CASSRRVTDTQYF,TGTGCCAGCAGCCGCCGGGTCACAGATACGCAGTATTTT
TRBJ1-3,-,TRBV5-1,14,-,CASSLVGIGNTIYF,TGCGCCAGCAGCTTGGTCGGGATCGGAAACACCATATATTTT
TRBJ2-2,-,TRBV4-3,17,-,CASSQDRGTVNTGELFF,TGCGCCAGCAGCCAAGATCGGGGGACTGTCAACACCGGGGAGCTGTTTTTT
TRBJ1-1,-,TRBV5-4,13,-,CASRHHDGTEAFF,TGTGCCAGCAGACACCATGATGGCACTGAAGCTTTCTTT
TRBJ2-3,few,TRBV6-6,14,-,CASSYGRNADTQYF,TGTGCCAGCAGTTACGGGAGGAACGCTGATACGCAGTATTTT
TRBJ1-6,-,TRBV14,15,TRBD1,CASSQGTGGNSPLHF,TGTGCCAGCAGCCAAGGGACAGGGGGCAATTCACCCCTCCACTTT
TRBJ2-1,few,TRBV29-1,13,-,CSALFPLRNEQFF,TGCAGCGCCCTATTCCCTCTTCGAAATGAGCAGTTCTTC
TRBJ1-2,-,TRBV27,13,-,CASKGGINYGYTF,TGTGCCAGCAAAGGGGGTATTAACTATGGCTACACCTTC
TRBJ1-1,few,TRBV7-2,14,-,CASSLQGGRTEAFF,TGTGCCAGCAGCTTACAAGGTGGTCGTACTGAAGCTTTCTTT
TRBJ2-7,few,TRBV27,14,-,CASSLSSGFHEQYF,TGTGCCAGCTCTCTCTCCTCAGGGTTCCACGAGCAGTACTTC
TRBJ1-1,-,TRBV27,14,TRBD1,CAGSLAARGSGAFF,TGTGCCGGCAGTTTAGCTGCCAGGGGGTCCGGAGCTTTCTTT
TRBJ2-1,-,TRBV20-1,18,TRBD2,CSARKGFSGRVLPLEQFF,TGCAGTGCCAGAAAAGGGTTTAGCGGGAGGGTTCTACCCCTCGAGCAGTTCTTC
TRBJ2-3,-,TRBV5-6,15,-,CASSLGIGSTDTQYF,TGTGCCAGCAGCTTGGGCATAGGCAGCACAGATACGCAGTATTTT
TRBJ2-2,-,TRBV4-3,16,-,CASSQEGYPNTGELFF,TGCGCCAGCAGCCAAGAGGGGTACCCGAACACCGGGGAGCTGTTTTTT
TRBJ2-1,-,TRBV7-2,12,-,CASRQPGTLQFF,TGTGCCAGCAGGCAGCCCGGGACTTTGCAGTTCTTC
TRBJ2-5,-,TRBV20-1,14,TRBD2,CSVPILAGEETQYF,TGCAGTGTCCCAATCTTAGCGGGAGAAGAGACCCAGTACTTC
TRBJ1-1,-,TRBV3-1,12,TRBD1,CASSADRERSFF,TGTGCCAGCAGCGCCGACAGGGAAAGATCTTTCTTT
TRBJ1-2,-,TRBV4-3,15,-,CASSQDRSVPYGYTF,TGCGCCAGCAGCCAAGATCGGTCAGTCCCCTATGGCTACACCTTC
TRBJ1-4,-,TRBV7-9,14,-,CASSEGLGDEKLFF,TGTGCCAGCAGCGAGGGGTTGGGAGATGAAAAACTGTTTTTT
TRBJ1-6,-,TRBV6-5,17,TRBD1,CASSYALGTDYNSPLHF,TGTGCCAGCAGTTACGCCCTTGGGACAGACTATAATTCACCCCTCCACTTT
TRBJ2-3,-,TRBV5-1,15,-,CASSLQGPGTDTQYF,TGCGCCAGCAGCTTGCAGGGGCCGGGCACAGATACGCAGTATTTT
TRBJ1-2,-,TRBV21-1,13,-,CAKRTGQGYGYTF,TGTGCCAAAAGGACAGGGCAGGGCTATGGCTACACCTTC
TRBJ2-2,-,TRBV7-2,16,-,CANSPHSGGNTGELFF,TGTGCCAACAGCCCGCATAGCGGAGGGAACACCGGGGAGCTGTTTTTT
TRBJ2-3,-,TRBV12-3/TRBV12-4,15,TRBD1,CASSYPDRLTDTQYF,TGTGCCAGCAGTTACCCGGACAGGCTCACAGATACGCAGTATTTT
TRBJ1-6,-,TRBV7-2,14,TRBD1,CAVGTGGPDRPLHF,TGTGCCGTGGGGACAGGGGGACCAGATCGACCCCTCCACTTT
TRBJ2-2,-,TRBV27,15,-,CATGRGTLNTGELFF,TGTGCCACCGGCAGAGGGACACTGAACACCGGGGAGCTGTTTTTT
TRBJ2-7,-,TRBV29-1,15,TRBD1,CSVEEARTGAYEQYF,TGCAGCGTTGAAGAGGCGCGGACAGGAGCCTACGAGCAGTACTTC
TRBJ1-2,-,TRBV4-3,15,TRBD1,CASSQAGTATYGYTF,TGCGCCAGCAGCCAAGCCGGGACAGCTACCTATGGCTACACCTTC
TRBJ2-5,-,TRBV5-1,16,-,CASSFFPEKSQETQYF,TGCGCCAGCAGCTTCTTTCCAGAAAAAAGTCAAGAGACCCAGTACTTC
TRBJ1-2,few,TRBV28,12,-,CASSLATYGYTF,TGTGCCAGCAGTTTGGCGACCTATGGCTACACCTTC
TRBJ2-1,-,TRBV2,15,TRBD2,CASRYLAGGTNERFF,TGTGCCAGCAGGTATCTAGCGGGGGGTACGAATGAGCGGTTCTTC
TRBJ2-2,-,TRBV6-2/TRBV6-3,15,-,CASSHRFTNTGELFF,TGTGCCAGCAGCCACAGGTTTACGAACACCGGGGAGCTGTTTTTT
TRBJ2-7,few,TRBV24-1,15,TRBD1,CATSDSLGTGEEQYF,TGTGCCACCAGTGATTCTCTAGGGACAGGGGAGGAGCAGTACTTC
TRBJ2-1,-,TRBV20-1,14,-,CSVRDDVRYNEQFF,TGCAGTGTTAGAGACGATGTTCGGTACAATGAGCAGTTCTTC
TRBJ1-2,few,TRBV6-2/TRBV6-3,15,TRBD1,CASSHPGQGAYGYTF,TGTGCCAGCAGTCATCCGGGACAGGGGGCGTATGGCTACACCTTC
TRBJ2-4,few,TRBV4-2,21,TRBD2,CASSQIVAGTSGGLAKNIQYF,TGTGCCAGCAGCCAAATCGTGGCCGGGACTAGCGGGGGGTTAGCCAAAAACATTCAGTACTTC
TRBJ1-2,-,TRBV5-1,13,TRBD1,CASSVATGGGYTF,TGCGCCAGCAGCGTAGCGACAGGGGGCGGCTACACCTTC
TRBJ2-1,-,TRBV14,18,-,CASSQDPPGRLTYNEQFF,TGTGCCAGCAGCCAAGATCCCCCGGGCCGTCTCACTTACAATGAGCAGTTCTTC
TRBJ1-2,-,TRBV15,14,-,CATSREISNYGYTF,TGTGCCACCAGCAGAGAAATCTCTAACTATGGCTACACCTTC
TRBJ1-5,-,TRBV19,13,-,CASSIASYQPQHF,TGTGCCAGTAGTATAGCCAGCTATCAGCCCCAGCATTTT
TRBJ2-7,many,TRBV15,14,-,CATSRFDNPYEQYF,TGTGCCACCAGCAGATTCGACAACCCCTACGAGCAGTACTTC
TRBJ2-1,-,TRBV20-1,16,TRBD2,CSALEERGVLRNEQFF,TGCAGTGCCCTCGAGGAGCGGGGGGTCCTTAGGAATGAGCAGTTCTTC
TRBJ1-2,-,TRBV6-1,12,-,CASSQGVDGYTF,TGTGCCAGCAGCCAAGGTGTGGATGGCTACACCTTC
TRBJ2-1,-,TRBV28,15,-,CASSLEDYSYNEQFF,TGTGCCAGCAGTTTAGAAGACTACTCCTACAATGAGCAGTTCTTC